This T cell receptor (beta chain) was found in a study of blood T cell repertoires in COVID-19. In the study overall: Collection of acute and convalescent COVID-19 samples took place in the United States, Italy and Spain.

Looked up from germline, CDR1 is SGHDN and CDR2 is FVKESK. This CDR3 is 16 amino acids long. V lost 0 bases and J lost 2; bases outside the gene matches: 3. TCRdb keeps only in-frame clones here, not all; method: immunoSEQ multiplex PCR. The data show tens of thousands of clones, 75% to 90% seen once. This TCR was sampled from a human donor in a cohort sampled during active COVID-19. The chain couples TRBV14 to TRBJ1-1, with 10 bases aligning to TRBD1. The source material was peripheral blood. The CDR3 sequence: CASSQDRDRGNTEAFF. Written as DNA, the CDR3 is TGTGCCAGCAGCCAAGACCGGGACAGGGGTAACACTGAAGCTTTCTTT.